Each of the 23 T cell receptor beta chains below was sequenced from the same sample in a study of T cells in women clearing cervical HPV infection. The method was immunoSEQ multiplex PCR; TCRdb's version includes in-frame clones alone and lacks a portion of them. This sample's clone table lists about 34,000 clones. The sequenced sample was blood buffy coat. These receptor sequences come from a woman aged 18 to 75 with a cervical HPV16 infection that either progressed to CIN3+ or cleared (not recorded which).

CDR3 residues: CAILTAPGVPDTQYF. Partial CDR3 DNA: TGTGCCATTCTGACGGCCCCGGGGGTCCCAGATACG. The chain uses TRBV10-3 and TRBJ2-3, with D maybe TRBD2 (6 bases). The observed sequence ends 3 residues before the CDR3 terminus, with the missing tail filled in from the germline J gene. V was clipped by 9 bases and J by 4 bases, with 20 bases between them. The CDR3 has 15 residues. The V gene's germline CDR1 is ENHRY and CDR2 SYGVKD.

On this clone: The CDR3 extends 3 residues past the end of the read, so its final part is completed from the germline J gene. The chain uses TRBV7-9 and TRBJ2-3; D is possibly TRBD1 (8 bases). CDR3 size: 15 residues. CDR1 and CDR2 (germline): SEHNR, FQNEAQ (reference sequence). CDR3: CASSSSRTGRGTQYF. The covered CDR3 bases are TGTGCCAGCAGCTCTTCAAGGACAGGGCGGGGGACG.

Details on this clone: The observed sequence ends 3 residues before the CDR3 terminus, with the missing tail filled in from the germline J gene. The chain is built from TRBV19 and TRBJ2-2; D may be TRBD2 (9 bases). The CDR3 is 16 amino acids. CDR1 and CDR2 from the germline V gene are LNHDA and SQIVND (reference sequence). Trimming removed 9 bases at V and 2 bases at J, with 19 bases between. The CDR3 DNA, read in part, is TGTGCCAGCAGGGGGCCAGCGGGAGGTAACACCGGGGAG. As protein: CASRGPAGGNTGE. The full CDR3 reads CASRGPAGGNTGELFF.

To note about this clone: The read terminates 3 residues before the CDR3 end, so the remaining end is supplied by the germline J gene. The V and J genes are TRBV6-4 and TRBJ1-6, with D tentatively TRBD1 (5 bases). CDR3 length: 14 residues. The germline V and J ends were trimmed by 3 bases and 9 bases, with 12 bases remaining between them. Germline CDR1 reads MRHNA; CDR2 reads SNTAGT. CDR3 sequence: CASSEKGLGSPLHF. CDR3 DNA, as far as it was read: TGTGCCAGCAGTGAAAAGGGGCTGGGTTCACCC.

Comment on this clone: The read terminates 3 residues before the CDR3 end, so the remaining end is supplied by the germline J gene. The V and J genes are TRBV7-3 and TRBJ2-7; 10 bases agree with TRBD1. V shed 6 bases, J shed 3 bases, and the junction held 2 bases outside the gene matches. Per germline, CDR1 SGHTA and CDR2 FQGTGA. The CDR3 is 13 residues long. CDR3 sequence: CASRGTGDYEQYF. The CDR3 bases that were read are TGTGCCAGCAGAGGGACAGGGGACTACGAG.

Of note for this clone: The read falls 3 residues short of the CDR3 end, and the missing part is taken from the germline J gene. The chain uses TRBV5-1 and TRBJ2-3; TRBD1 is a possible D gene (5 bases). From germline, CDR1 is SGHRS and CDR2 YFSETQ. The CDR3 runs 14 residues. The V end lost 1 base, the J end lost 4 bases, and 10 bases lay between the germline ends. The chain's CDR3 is CASSLLRAADTQYF. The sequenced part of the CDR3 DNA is TGCGCCAGCAGCTTGCTCAGGGCCGCAGATACG.

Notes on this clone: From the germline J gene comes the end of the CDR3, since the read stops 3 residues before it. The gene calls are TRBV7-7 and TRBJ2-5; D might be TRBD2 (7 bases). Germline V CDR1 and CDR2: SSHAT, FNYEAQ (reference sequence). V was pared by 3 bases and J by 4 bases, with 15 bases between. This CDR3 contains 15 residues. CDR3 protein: CASSLGAGEAETQYF. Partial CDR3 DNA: TGTGCCAGCAGCTTGGGGGCGGGGGAGGCAGAGACC.

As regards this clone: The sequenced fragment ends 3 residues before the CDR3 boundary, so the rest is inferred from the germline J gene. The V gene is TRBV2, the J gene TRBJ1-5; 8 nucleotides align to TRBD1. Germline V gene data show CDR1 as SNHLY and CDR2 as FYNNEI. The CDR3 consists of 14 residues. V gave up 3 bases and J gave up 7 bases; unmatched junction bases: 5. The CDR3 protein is CASSDLDRGQPQHF. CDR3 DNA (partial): TGTGCCAGCAGTGACCTCGACAGGGGCCAGCCC. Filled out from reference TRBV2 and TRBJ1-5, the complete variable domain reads EPEVTQTPSHQVTQMGQEVILRCVPISNHLYFYWYRQILGQKVEFLVSFYNNEISEKSEIFDDQFSVERPDGSNFTLKIRSTKLEDSAMYFCASSDLDRGQPQHFGDGTRLSIL.

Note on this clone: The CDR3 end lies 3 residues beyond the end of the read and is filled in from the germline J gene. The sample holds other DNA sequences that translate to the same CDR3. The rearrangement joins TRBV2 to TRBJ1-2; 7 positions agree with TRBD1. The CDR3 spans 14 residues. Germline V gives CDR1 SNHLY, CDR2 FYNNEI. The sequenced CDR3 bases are TGTGCCAGCAGAGATGACAGGGATGGTGGCGGT. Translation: CASRDDRDGGG. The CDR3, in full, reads CASRDDRDGGGYTF.

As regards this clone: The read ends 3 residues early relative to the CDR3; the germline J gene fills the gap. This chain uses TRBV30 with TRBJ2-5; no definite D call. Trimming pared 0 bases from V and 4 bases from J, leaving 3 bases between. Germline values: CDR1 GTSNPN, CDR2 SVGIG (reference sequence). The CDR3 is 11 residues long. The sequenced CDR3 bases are TGTGCCTGGAGTGTAGGAGAGACC. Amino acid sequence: CAWSVGET. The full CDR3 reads CAWSVGETQYF.

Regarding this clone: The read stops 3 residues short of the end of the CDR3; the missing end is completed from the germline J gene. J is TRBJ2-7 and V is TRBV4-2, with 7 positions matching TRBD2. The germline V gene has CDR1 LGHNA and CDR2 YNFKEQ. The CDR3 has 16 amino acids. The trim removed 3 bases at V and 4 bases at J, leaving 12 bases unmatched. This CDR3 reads CASSQFYPGLQYEQYF. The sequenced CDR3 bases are TGTGCCAGCAGCCAGTTTTATCCGGGACTACAATACGAG.

CDR3 bases read: TGTGCCATCAGTGAACGGGACTCGGGCAATCAGCCC. This sequence encodes CAISERDSGNQP. The entire CDR3 reads CAISERDSGNQPQHF. The rearrangement joins TRBV10-3 to TRBJ1-5, with D perhaps matching TRBD1 (5 bases). The read halts 3 residues ahead of the CDR3 end, with the missing end drawn from the germline J gene. Deletions cut 3 bases from V and 2 bases from J, with 11 bases between. The CDR3 spans 15 residues. CDR1 ENHRY and CDR2 SYGVKD come from the germline V gene.

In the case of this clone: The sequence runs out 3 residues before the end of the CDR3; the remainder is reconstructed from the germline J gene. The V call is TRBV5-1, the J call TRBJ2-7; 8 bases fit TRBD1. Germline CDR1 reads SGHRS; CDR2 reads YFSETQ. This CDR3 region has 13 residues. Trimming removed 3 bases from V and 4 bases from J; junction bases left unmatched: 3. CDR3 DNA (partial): TGCGCCAGCAGCTCCGGACAGGGTTACGAG. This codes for CASSSGQGYE. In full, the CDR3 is CASSSGQGYEQYF.

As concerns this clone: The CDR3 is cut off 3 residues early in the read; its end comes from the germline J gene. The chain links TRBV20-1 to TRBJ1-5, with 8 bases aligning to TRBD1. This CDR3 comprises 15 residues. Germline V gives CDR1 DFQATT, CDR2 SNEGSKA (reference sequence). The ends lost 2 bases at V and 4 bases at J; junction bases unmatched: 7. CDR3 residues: CSARRTGGPNQPQHF. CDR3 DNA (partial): TGCAGTGCTAGACGAACAGGGGGACCTAATCAGCCC.

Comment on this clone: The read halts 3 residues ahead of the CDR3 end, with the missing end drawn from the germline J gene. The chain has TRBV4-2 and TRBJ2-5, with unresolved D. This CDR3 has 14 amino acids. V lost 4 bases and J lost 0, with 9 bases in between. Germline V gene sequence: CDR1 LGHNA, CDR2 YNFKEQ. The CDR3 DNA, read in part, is TGTGCCAGCAGCCCTCGAGGCCACCAAGAGACC. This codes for CASSPRGHQET. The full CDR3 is CASSPRGHQETQYF.

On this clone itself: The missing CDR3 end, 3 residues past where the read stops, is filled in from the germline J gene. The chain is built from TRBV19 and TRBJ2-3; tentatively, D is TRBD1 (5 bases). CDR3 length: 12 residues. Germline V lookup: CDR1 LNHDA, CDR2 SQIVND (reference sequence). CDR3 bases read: TGTGCCAGTACCCAGGGTGGTCAGCCG. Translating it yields CASTQGGQP. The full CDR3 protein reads CASTQGGQPQYF. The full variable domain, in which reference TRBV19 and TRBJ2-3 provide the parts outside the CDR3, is DGGITQSPKYLFRKEGQNVTLSCEQNLNHDAMYWYRQDPGQGLRLIYYSQIVNDFQKGDIAEGYSVSREKKESFPLTVTSAQKNPTAFYLCASTQGGQPQYFGPGTRLTVL.

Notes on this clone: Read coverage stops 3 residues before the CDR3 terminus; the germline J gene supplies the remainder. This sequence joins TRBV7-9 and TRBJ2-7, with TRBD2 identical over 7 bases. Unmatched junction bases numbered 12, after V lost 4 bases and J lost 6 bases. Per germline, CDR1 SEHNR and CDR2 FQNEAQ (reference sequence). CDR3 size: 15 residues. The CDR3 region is CASSSPGLPPLEQYF. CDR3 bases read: TGTGCCAGCAGCTCGCCGGGACTACCTCCCCTCGAG.

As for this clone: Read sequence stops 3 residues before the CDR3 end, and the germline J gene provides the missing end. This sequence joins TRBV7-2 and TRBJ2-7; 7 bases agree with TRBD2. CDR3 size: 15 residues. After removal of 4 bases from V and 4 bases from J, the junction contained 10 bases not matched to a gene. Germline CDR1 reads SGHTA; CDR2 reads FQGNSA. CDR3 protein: CASSSSASGTYEQYF. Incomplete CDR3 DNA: TGTGCCAGCAGCTCTTCGGCTAGCGGAACATACGAG.

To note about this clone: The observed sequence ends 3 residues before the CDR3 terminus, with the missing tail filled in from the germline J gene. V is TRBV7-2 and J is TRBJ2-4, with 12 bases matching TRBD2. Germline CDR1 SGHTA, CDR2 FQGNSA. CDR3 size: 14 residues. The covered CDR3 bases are TGTGCCAGCAGCTTAGAGCCTAGCGGGAGGGCT. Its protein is CASSLEPSGRA. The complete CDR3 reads CASSLEPSGRAQYF.

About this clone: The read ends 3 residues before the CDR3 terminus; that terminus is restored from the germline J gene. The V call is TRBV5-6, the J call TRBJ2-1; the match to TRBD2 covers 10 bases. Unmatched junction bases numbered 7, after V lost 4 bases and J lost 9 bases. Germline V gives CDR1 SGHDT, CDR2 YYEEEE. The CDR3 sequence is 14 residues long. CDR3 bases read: TGTGCCAGCAGCGAAAGCGGGAGGGCCCGTGAG. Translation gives CASSESGRARE. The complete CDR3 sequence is CASSESGRAREQFF.

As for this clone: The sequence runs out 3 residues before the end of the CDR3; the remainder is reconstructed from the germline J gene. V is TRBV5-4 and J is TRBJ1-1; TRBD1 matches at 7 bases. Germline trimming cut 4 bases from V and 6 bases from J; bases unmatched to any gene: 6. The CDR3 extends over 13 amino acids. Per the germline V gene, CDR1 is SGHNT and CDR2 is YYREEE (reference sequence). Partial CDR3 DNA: TGTGCCAGCAGCGGACGACAGGGCCCTGAA. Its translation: CASSGRQGPE. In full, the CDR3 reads CASSGRQGPEAFF.

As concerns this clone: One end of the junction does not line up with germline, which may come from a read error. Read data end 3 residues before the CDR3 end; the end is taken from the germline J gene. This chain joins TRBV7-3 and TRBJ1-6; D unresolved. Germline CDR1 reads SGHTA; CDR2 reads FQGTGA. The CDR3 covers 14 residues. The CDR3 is CTSSLYRDNSPLHF. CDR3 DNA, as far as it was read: TGTACCAGCAGCTTATACAGAGATAATTCACCC.

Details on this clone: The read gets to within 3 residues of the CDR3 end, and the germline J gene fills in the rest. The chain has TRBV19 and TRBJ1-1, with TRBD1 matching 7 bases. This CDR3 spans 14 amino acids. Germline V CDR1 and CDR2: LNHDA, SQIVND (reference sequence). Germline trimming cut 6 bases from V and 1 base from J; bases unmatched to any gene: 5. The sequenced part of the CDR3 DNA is TGTGCCAGTAGGCCCCGGGACAGGAACACTGAA. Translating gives CASRPRDRNTE. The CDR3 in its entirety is CASRPRDRNTEAFF.